One and the same sample provided the 21 T cell receptor beta chains below, sequenced in a study of T cells after yellow fever vaccination. A single record per CDR3 protein comes from TCRdb applying MiXCR to the 5' RACE reads. The sample lists around 610,000 distinct CDR3 sequences; 13% were seen once. The input for sequencing was PBMCs, taken on the day of the yellow fever booster vaccination. These receptors were obtained from a young man who received the YFV17D yellow fever vaccine.

J is TRBJ1-5 and V is TRBV28; 12 nucleotides line up with TRBD1. V lost 6 bases and J lost 7; bases outside the gene matches: 7. The CDR3 totals 15 residues. Per germline, CDR1 MDHEN and CDR2 SYDVKM. The CDR3 DNA follows: TGTGCCAGCAGCTCACCGGGACAGGGGGCCCAGCCCCAGCATTTT. This sequence encodes CASSSPGQGAQPQHF.

This sequence joins TRBV25-1 and TRBJ2-2; possibly TRBD1 for D (6 bases). The CDR3 extends over 15 amino acids. Germline V gene data show CDR1 as MGHDK and CDR2 as SYGVNS. The germline V and J ends were trimmed by 6 bases and 1 base, with 12 bases remaining between them. The CDR3 region has the DNA TGTGCCAGCAGCACAGGACAGAAGAACACCGGGGAGCTGTTTTTT. Translating it yields CASSTGQKNTGELFF.

At least ten counts were recorded for this clonotype. The chain joins TRBV7-2 to TRBJ1-2; 7 bases align to TRBD1. The CDR3 runs 16 residues. V lost 2 bases and J lost 9; bases outside the gene matches: 15. Per germline, CDR1 SGHTA and CDR2 FQGNSA. CDR3 residues: CASSLRGQAASSSYTF. CDR3 DNA sequence: TGTGCCAGCAGCTTACGCGGACAGGCCGCCTCCAGTAGCTACACCTTC.

This clonotype was picked up a small number of times. The gene calls are TRBV20-1 and TRBJ2-7; D is undetermined. The CDR3 contains 12 residues. Germline assignment: CDR1 DFQATT and CDR2 SNEGSKA (reference sequence). Between the trimmed V and J ends, which lost 7 bases and 6 bases, there was a span of 16 bases. CDR3 nucleotides: TGCAGTGGTCGGGTTGAATCAGGCGAGCAGTACTTC. Residues: CSGRVESGEQYF.

The chain recombines TRBV9 with TRBJ1-3; D call uncertain. Germline assignment: CDR1 SGDLS and CDR2 YYNGEE. Deletions cut 0 bases from V and 0 bases from J, with 4 bases between. CDR3 length equals 14 residues. CDR3: CASSVGNSGNTIYF. CDR3 nucleotides: TGTGCCAGCAGCGTAGGGAACTCTGGAAACACCATATATTTT.

This clonotype occurred many times. The V and J genes are TRBV5-1 and TRBJ2-5; TRBD2 agrees at 11 bases. CDR1 is SGHRS, CDR2 YFSETQ, per germline. The V segment lost 4 bases and the J segment 0 bases; nucleotides outside the gene matches: 11. This CDR3 spans 18 amino acids. Here the CDR3 reads CASSLSSTSGMYQETQYF. The CDR3 coding sequence is TGCGCCAGCAGCCTTTCTTCGACTAGCGGGATGTACCAAGAGACCCAGTACTTC.

The table lists this clonotype with a few counts. The chain links TRBV5-1 to TRBJ2-2; D tentatively fits TRBD1 or TRBD2 (6 bases each). CDR1 and CDR2 from the germline V gene are SGHRS and YFSETQ. This CDR3 has 16 amino acids. The ends were cut back, 4 bases at V and 1 base at J, with 14 bases in the middle. CDR3 region: CASSPGAGMNTGELFF. As DNA, the CDR3 is TGCGCCAGCAGCCCGGGGGCAGGGATGAACACCGGGGAGCTGTTTTTT.

This clonotype was observed a handful of times. This chain joins TRBV6-2 or TRBV6-3 and TRBJ2-1, with 10 bases that match TRBD2. The germline CDR1 and CDR2 sequences are MNHEY and SVGEGT. V shed 4 bases, J shed 0 bases, and the junction held 9 bases outside the gene matches. This CDR3 has 18 amino acids. CDR3 in amino acids: CASSSGTSALSSYNEQFF. The CDR3 bases are TGTGCCAGCAGTTCCGGGACTAGCGCCTTAAGCTCCTACAATGAGCAGTTCTTC.

This clonotype was seen more than once but under ten times. V and J are TRBV13 and TRBJ2-5, with TRBD2 matching 10 bases. The length of the CDR3 is 17 residues. Trimming removed 4 bases from V and 5 bases from J; junction bases left unmatched: 13. Germline assignment: CDR1 PRHDT and CDR2 FYEKMQ (reference sequence). For the CDR3, the DNA is TGTGCCAGCAGCTGGGGGGGGAGGACTAGCGGATTGGAGACCCAGTACTTC. This encodes CASSWGGRTSGLETQYF. Complete variable domain (other parts from reference TRBV13 and TRBJ2-5): AAGVIQSPRHLIKEKRETATLKCYPIPRHDTVYWYQQGPGQDPQFLISFYEKMQSDKGSIPDRFSAQQFSDYHSELNMSSLELGDSALYFCASSWGGRTSGLETQYFGPGTRLLVL.

This chain uses TRBV6-1 with TRBJ2-3; D is unresolved. This CDR3 has 14 residues. The germline V gene encodes CDR1 MNHNS and CDR2 SASEGT. The V and J ends lost 0 bases and 6 bases respectively, with 10 bases between them. The CDR3 here is CASSEAVALDTQYF. The CDR3 coding sequence is TGTGCCAGCAGTGAAGCGGTGGCACTTGATACGCAGTATTTT.

V gene TRBV5-1 combines with J gene TRBJ2-2; the match to TRBD2 covers 9 bases. Germline V gene lookup returns CDR1 SGHRS and CDR2 YFSETQ. Trimming cost V 0 bases and J 4 bases; bases outside gene matches: 10. CDR3 length: 18 amino acids. Here the CDR3 reads CASSLEFSGSVGTGELFF. The CDR3 DNA is TGCGCCAGCAGCTTGGAGTTTAGCGGGAGCGTCGGCACCGGGGAGCTGTTTTTT.

The chain couples TRBV20-1 to TRBJ2-3; TRBD2 agrees at 12 bases. Germline lookup yields CDR1 DFQATT and CDR2 SNEGSKA (reference sequence). With 2 bases clipped from V and 4 bases from J, the junction kept 10 bases outside the gene matches. This CDR3 contains 17 residues. This CDR3 reads CSARFGLAGGPADTQYF. DNA of the CDR3: TGCAGTGCTAGATTTGGCCTAGCGGGAGGGCCAGCAGATACGCAGTATTTT.

This clonotype was detected only a few times. This chain links TRBV14 with TRBJ2-5; D remains unclear. The germline CDR1 and CDR2 sequences are SGHDN and FVKESK. This CDR3 has 13 amino acids. Trimming cost V 2 bases and J 5 bases, with 9 bases left between them. CDR3 in amino acids: CASSQHPEETQYF. In nucleotides, the CDR3 is TGTGCCAGCAGCCAACACCCGGAGGAGACCCAGTACTTC.

This CDR3 reads CASSLASPAGVGNTQYF. The CDR3 DNA reads TGCGCCAGCAGCTTAGCCTCTCCAGCGGGAGTAGGGAATACGCAGTATTTT. The chain joins TRBV5-1 to TRBJ2-3; TRBD2 matches at 8 bases. Trimming cost V 2 bases and J 7 bases; bases outside gene matches: 15. The CDR3 consists of 17 residues. The germline gives CDR1 SGHRS, CDR2 YFSETQ.

This clonotype was seen a handful of times. V gene TRBV19 combines with J gene TRBJ2-5; D gene unclear. Germline loops: CDR1 LNHDA, CDR2 SQIVND (reference sequence). V gave up 7 bases and J gave up 0 bases, with 3 bases separating them. This CDR3 has 11 residues. CDR3 residues: CASMYQETQYF. The CDR3 DNA is TGTGCCAGTATGTACCAAGAGACCCAGTACTTC.

The rearrangement joins TRBV18 to TRBJ2-3; D not resolved. Trimming removed 9 bases from V and 2 bases from J, with 9 bases in between. In germline, CDR1 is KGHSH, CDR2 LQKENI. The CDR3 runs to 12 residues. CDR3 nucleotides: TGTGCCAGTACCACCACCACAGATACGCAGTATTTT. Translation: CASTTTTDTQYF.

The V call is TRBV5-5, the J call TRBJ2-1; the D call may be TRBD1 or TRBD2 (7 bases each). V lost 4 bases, J lost 4 bases, and 18 bases lay in between. Germline-derived CDR1 and CDR2 are SGHKS and YYEKEE (reference sequence). The CDR3 spans 16 residues. The CDR3 protein is CASSRAGQMRYNEQFF. The CDR3 DNA reads as TGTGCCAGCAGCCGAGCGGGACAGATGAGATACAATGAGCAGTTCTTC. Based on the CDR3 plus reference TRBV5-5 and TRBJ2-1, the full variable domain is DAGVTQSPTHLIKTRGQQVTLRCSPISGHKSVSWYQQVLGQGPQFIFQYYEKEERGRGNFPDRFSARQFPNYSSELNVNALLLGDSALYLCASSRAGQMRYNEQFFGPGTRLTVL.

The chain couples TRBV5-1 to TRBJ2-5, with a possible D match to TRBD1 (6 bases). Deletions cut 4 bases from V and 5 bases from J, with 12 bases between. There are 13 residues in the CDR3. The germline V gene encodes CDR1 SGHRS and CDR2 YFSETQ. The CDR3 nucleotides are TGCGCCAGCAGCCAGGGACAATGGGAGACCCAGTACTTC. Encoded protein: CASSQGQWETQYF.

The chain carries TRBV4-3 and TRBJ1-2; D gene ambiguous. Germline V gene sequence: CDR1 LGHNA, CDR2 YSLEER. The V and J ends lost 1 base and 4 bases respectively, with 7 bases between them. The CDR3 totals 13 residues. The CDR3 loop reads CASSQGVSYGYTF. The CDR3, as DNA: TGCGCCAGCAGCCAAGGAGTCAGCTATGGCTACACCTTC.

The chain recombines TRBV20-1 with TRBJ2-7, with TRBD1 matching over 8 bases. Germline assignment: CDR1 DFQATT and CDR2 SNEGSKA (reference sequence). Trimming removed 0 bases from V and 6 bases from J; junction bases left unmatched: 10. CDR3 length: 15 amino acids. CDR3 in amino acids: CSARETGGLPGEQYF. CDR3 sequence (DNA): TGCAGTGCTAGAGAAACAGGGGGTCTCCCCGGCGAGCAGTACTTC.

This CDR3 reads CASSLGGQRIYEQYF. CDR3 DNA sequence: TGTGCCAGCAGCCTTGGGGGACAGCGCATCTACGAGCAGTACTTC. The V and J genes are TRBV28 and TRBJ2-7, with 7 nucleotides matching TRBD1. This CDR3 is 15 amino acids long. Germline loops: CDR1 MDHEN, CDR2 SYDVKM. V lost 6 bases to trimming and J lost 3 bases; unmatched junction nucleotides: 11.